This TCR beta chain emerged from a study of blood T cell repertoires in COVID-19 (dated by TCRdb to 2018 to 2020). About the full investigation: The collaborator samples originated in the United States, Italy and Spain and spanned the acute and convalescent phases of COVID-19. The samples were drawn from the first 160 participants of the ongoing ImmuneRACE study and from 1,254 subjects provided by 6 global collaborators. Where available, HLA class I and class II types were obtained from metadata supplied by the sample provider rather than from assay-based typing. The material from the prospective study consisted of cDNA or gDNA derived from T cells, B-cell-depleted T cells, or PBMCs. Nearly every sample came with metadata listing a de-identified subject ID, COVID-19 status, age in years and sex. The dataset comprised deeply sampled blood TCRbeta repertoires from subjects exposed to, actively infected with, or recovered from COVID-19. A freely available public database, intended as a resource for researchers studying the immune response to SARS-CoV-2, is where the repertoires were released. What the research found in general, with its limitations: Clinical and demographic metadata were provided uncurated, with the amount varying by source and participant.

V lost 3 bases and J lost 9 bases, and the count of bases not matched to a germline gene is 14. The CDR3 runs 16 amino acids, cysteine and phenylalanine included. Of the read, only the CDR3 DNA is kept; its 48 bases are in frame from base 1. CDR1 and CDR2 (GTSNPN, SVGIG) derive from the germline V gene (reference sequence). As regards this clone: What antigen it recognizes has not been identified. No much larger clonotype is one base removed from it; base qualities were not supplied.

The collaborating institutions used their own protocols to collect whole blood in K2EDTA tubes. For TCRbeta analysis, collaborator samples were shipped as frozen whole blood, as isolated PBMCs, or as DNA extracted from either sample type. TCRbeta CDR3 regions were amplified from genomic DNA by means of the immunoSEQ Assay, a bias-controlled multiplex PCR. For the original study's pipeline: Within the assay, amplification of reference gene primers was used to estimate how many nucleated cells each sample contained. To quantify the absolute abundance of each unique TCRbeta CDR3 rearrangement, sequence reads were collapsed and filtered. For each sample, productive Simpson clonality was calculated as the square root of Simpson's diversity index across productive rearrangements. Not all clones reach the TCRdb copy of this immuneACCESS table, which keeps in-frame sequences only. Checked studies attribute under half of the gap to unresolved V genes and leave the rest unexplained. The V and J calls and clone size come from that table; D and trimming were worked out from the DNA. The sample table lists 90,000 to 150,000 clones, approximately 81% of them with a count of one. Roughly 4.3% of the sample belongs to the ten largest clones.

This TCR came from an elderly woman with acute or convalescent COVID-19. The chain uses TRBV30 and TRBJ1-6; 7 central nucleotides agree with TRBD1. The sequencing input was peripheral blood. The DNA reads TGTGCCTGGAGCCGGGCCGGGACAGCCAACGGTTCACCCCTCCACTTT. This sequence encodes CAWSRAGTANGSPLHF.